This TCR beta chain was recorded in a study of shared clonotypes between healthy human individuals. The V gene lost 3 bases and the J gene lost 3 bases, with 12 bases spanning the gap. Germline assignment: CDR1 SGHAT and CDR2 FQDESV (reference sequence). This CDR3 spans 14 amino acids. Naive CD8 cells were CD45RO-negative, positively selected for CCR7, excluding terminally differentiated effector memory CD45RA+ cells. The protocol was immunoSEQ multiplex PCR, while the TCRdb copy is restricted to in-frame clones and leaves out a portion. The sample lists more than 2 million clones, about 95% occurring once. Whole-study results and caveats: Clonotypes that were shared across a handful of donors made up around 5.5% of naive CD4 clonotypes.

Details on this clone: Antigen: not known.

Sample: naive CD8+ T cells sorted from blood. The sequence came from a young man in good health. The V call is TRBV11-1, the J call TRBJ2-7, with D perhaps matching TRBD1 or TRBD2 (5 bases each). CDR3 region: CASSFAGTLYEQYF. In DNA, the CDR3 is TGTGCCAGCAGCTTCGCAGGGACCCTCTACGAGCAGTACTTC.